Below are 10 T cell receptor beta chains sequenced from a single sample in a study of cytomegalovirus exposure and HLA in healthy donors. PCR used 60 Vbeta primers and 13 Jbeta primers. Produced via immunoSEQ multiplex PCR; TCRdb's table is partial and in-frame only. The data hold 200,000 or so clones, with roughly 68% observed a single time. Sequenced: PBMCs. The origin of the receptors is a middle-aged man in good health and CMV-seropositive.

As for this clone: One end of the junction varies from germline; a read error may be responsible. Other nucleotide sequences from this sample produce the same CDR3. The genes are TRBV14 and TRBJ2-7; D not certain. Germline V CDR1 and CDR2: SGHDN, FVKESK. CDR3 size: 16 residues. CDR3 protein: CASSPPGEQFSYEQYF. CDR3 sequence (DNA): TGCGCCAGCAGCCCCCCAGGCGAACAATTCTCCTACGAGCAGTACTTC.

The chain is built from TRBV7-9 and TRBJ1-5, with D perhaps TRBD1 (5 bases). V lost 5 bases to trimming and J lost 6 bases, with 11 bases between them. Germline V gene sequence: CDR1 SEHNR, CDR2 FQNEAQ (reference sequence). The CDR3 is 13 residues long. In DNA, the CDR3 is TGTGCCAGCAGCGCCTTCGGGGGTCAGCCCCAGCATTTT. This translates into CASSAFGGQPQHF.

The chain joins TRBV2 to TRBJ2-7; 10 bases line up with TRBD1. Losses at the gene ends were 11 bases for V and 5 bases for J; bases not matched to a gene: 0. Germline-derived CDR1 and CDR2 are SNHLY and FYNNEI. This CDR3 has 10 residues. The CDR3 DNA is TGTGCCGGACAGGGGGACGAGCAGTACTTC. Translating it yields CAGQGDEQYF.

The chain uses TRBV2 and TRBJ1-5, with 11 bases aligning to TRBD1. This CDR3 has 14 residues. Per germline, CDR1 SNHLY and CDR2 FYNNEI. Unmatched junction bases numbered 4, after V lost 6 bases and J lost 6 bases. The CDR3 reads CASSPGQGGQPQHF. The CDR3 DNA sequence: TGTGCCAGCAGCCCGGGACAGGGGGGTCAGCCCCAGCATTTT.

This chain links TRBV10-2 with TRBJ2-7; 8 positions match TRBD1. Trimming at V came to 6 bases and at J to 3 bases, leaving 7 bases not matched to a gene. Germline CDR1 is WSHSY and CDR2 is SAAADI. The CDR3 contains 14 residues. In nucleotides, the CDR3 is TGCGCCAGCAGGGCGGACAGGGTACGCTACGAGCAGTACTTC. This sequence encodes CASRADRVRYEQYF.

The V gene is TRBV7-7, the J gene TRBJ2-7; D perhaps matches TRBD2 (5 bases). The CDR3 loop spans 15 amino acids. Germline values: CDR1 SSHAT, CDR2 FNYEAQ (reference sequence). V gave up 5 bases and J gave up 4 bases, with 18 bases separating them. This CDR3 reads CASSPNTGTHYEQYF. CDR3 coding DNA: TGTGCCAGCAGCCCTAATACGGGAACCCATTACGAGCAGTACTTC.

This clone has more than one count but fewer than ten. The rearrangement joins TRBV9 to TRBJ2-7, with TRBD1 matching over 7 bases. This CDR3 region has 15 residues. Trimming removed 3 bases from V and 3 bases from J; junction bases left unmatched: 9. Germline V gene data show CDR1 as SGDLS and CDR2 as YYNGEE. CDR3 loop: CASSADRDVGYEQYF. The CDR3 coding sequence is TGTGCCAGCAGCGCCGACAGGGATGTCGGCTACGAGCAGTACTTC.

This clone was observed a handful of times. This chain connects TRBV2 to TRBJ2-7; 9 bases fit TRBD1. The CDR3 extends over 14 amino acids. J gave up 4 bases and V 5 bases, and 6 bases lay outside the gene matches. The germline gives CDR1 SNHLY, CDR2 FYNNEI. CDR3 nucleotide sequence: TGTGCCAGCAGTTCCGGGACAGGGAGGTACGAGCAGTACTTC. It codes for CASSSGTGRYEQYF.

The genes are TRBV2 and TRBJ2-7; 7 nucleotides match TRBD1. The CDR3 consists of 15 residues. In germline, CDR1 is SNHLY, CDR2 FYNNEI. J lost 5 bases, V lost 2 bases, and 9 bases had no gene match. CDR3 protein: CASSEPGTVSHEQYF. The DNA of the CDR3 is TGTGCCAGCAGTGAACCCGGGACAGTATCACACGAGCAGTACTTC. The whole variable domain, filled in from reference TRBV2 and TRBJ2-7, reads EPEVTQTPSHQVTQMGQEVILRCVPISNHLYFYWYRQILGQKVEFLVSFYNNEISEKSEIFDDQFSVERPDGSNFTLKIRSTKLEDSAMYFCASSEPGTVSHEQYFGPGTRLTVT.

This clone has just a few counts. The chain uses TRBV7-9 and TRBJ1-1, with 7 positions matching TRBD1. The CDR3 has 15 residues. The germline V gene has CDR1 SEHNR and CDR2 FQNEAQ (reference sequence). V lost 3 bases and J lost 0; bases outside the gene matches: 4. In DNA, the CDR3 is TGTGCCAGCAGCTTCGGGACAGCTATGAACACTGAAGCTTTCTTT. Translated: CASSFGTAMNTEAFF.